This T cell receptor beta chain originates from a study of CD8 T cells in ankylosing spondylitis. Overall study findings and caveats: Some motif variants were previously reported in reactive arthritis synovial fluid and blood. Disease-linked clones, CD8+, were relatively rare in peripheral blood.

About this clonotype: Its antigen remains unknown.

TCRdb passed the 5' RACE reads through MiXCR, listing each CDR3 protein once. The sample holds more than 150,000 distinct CDR3 sequences, approximately 10% seen once. This receptor was taken from a male donor with ankylosing spondylitis or in good health (not recorded which). The sample taken for sequencing was blood, either unsorted or a sorted T cell fraction (not recorded which).

CDR3: CAWSVRGQGATASPLHF. The CDR3 DNA reads as TGTGCCTGGAGTGTACGGGGACAGGGGGCCACGGCTTCACCCCTCCACTTT. J is TRBJ1-6 and V is TRBV30; 12 positions match TRBD1. CDR1 and CDR2 (germline): GTSNPN, SVGIG (reference sequence). The CDR3 consists of 17 residues. With V trimmed by 0 bases and J by 9 bases, 9 bases remained unmatched.